Below are 27 T cell receptor beta chains sequenced from a single sample in a study of CD8+ T cells in alopecia areata. The treatment denotes: oral pan-JAK inhibitor, 5-10 mg twice daily. RNA extraction was followed by reverse transcription into cDNA, which acted as the sequencing template. Profiling relied on immunoSEQ multiplex PCR, and the TCRdb table lists in-frame clones only, not all of them. The sample shows approximately 220,000 clones, 35% to 45% of them seen only once. This material consisted of CD4+ T cells sorted from blood, taken at roughly week 30, from a patient treated with tofacitinib. The source of these receptors is a human donor with alopecia areata.

The CDR3 region has the DNA TGCGCCAGCAGCATAGCAGGCGCCGGGGAGCTGTTTTTT. Its protein product is CASSIAGAGELFF. V and J are TRBV5-1 and TRBJ2-2; D gene uncertain. V was trimmed by 4 bases and J by 6 bases, leaving 10 bases between them. Germline V CDR1 and CDR2: SGHRS, YFSETQ. The CDR3 length is 13 residues.

This rearrangement joins TRBV27 to TRBJ2-3; D remains ambiguous. This CDR3 has 13 residues. Deletions cut 3 bases from V and 4 bases from J, with 8 bases between. Germline CDR1 MNHEY, CDR2 SMNVEV (reference sequence). In nucleotides, the CDR3 is TGTGCCAGCAGTTTGAGTCGCCCAGATACGCAGTATTTT. Translation: CASSLSRPDTQYF.

In its sample, this clone was seen a few times. This chain uses TRBV14 with TRBJ2-7; D gene unclear. The V gene's germline CDR1 is SGHDN and CDR2 FVKESK. V shed 6 bases and J shed 6 bases, with 9 bases lying between them. The CDR3 sequence is 11 residues long. CDR3 sequence reads: CASSQMGEQYF. CDR3 sequence (DNA): TGTGCCAGCAGTCAAATGGGCGAGCAGTACTTC.

The chain combines TRBV6-5 with TRBJ1-5, with 8 bases lining up with TRBD1. V dropped 0 bases and J dropped 7; count of bases not matched to a gene: 5. This CDR3 comprises 15 residues. The V gene's germline CDR1 is MNHEY and CDR2 SVGAGI. The CDR3: CASSYSASGGQPQHF. The CDR3 bases are TGTGCCAGCAGTTACTCGGCGTCAGGGGGCCAGCCCCAGCATTTT.

The chain recombines TRBV4-1 with TRBJ2-7, with TRBD2 matching 11 bases. V gave up 0 bases and J gave up 2 bases; unmatched junction bases: 9. The CDR3 runs 18 residues. The germline V gene has CDR1 MGHRA and CDR2 YSYEKL. CDR3 sequence reads: CASSQEGLAGGVPYEQYF. The CDR3 coding sequence is TGCGCCAGCAGCCAAGAAGGCCTAGCGGGAGGAGTCCCCTACGAGCAGTACTTC.

About this clone: This may come from a read error, since a much larger clone is one base off. This chain joins TRBV5-6 and TRBJ1-1; D call uncertain. Germline lookup yields CDR1 SGHDT and CDR2 YYEEEE. The CDR3 is 13 residues long. Trimming removed 0 bases at V and 1 base at J, with 4 bases between. The CDR3 DNA is TGTGCCAGCAGCTTGGACAGGAACACTGAAGCTTTCTTT. It specifies CASSLDRNTEAFF.

This clone was counted only a few times. The genes are TRBV4-2 and TRBJ2-7, with 8 bases matching TRBD1. The germline gives CDR1 LGHNA, CDR2 YNFKEQ. The V and J ends lost 1 base and 7 bases, in that order; junction bases with no gene match: 9. This CDR3 is built from 15 residues. The CDR3 DNA reads as TGTGCCAGCAGCCAAGTGGACAGGGAGGTTGGGGAGCAGTACTTC. Translated: CASSQVDREVGEQYF.

The rearrangement uses TRBV23-1 and TRBJ2-7; 7 positions agree with TRBD1. TRBV23-1 is an open reading frame, and its role is uncertain. The CDR3 is made up of 17 amino acids. Trimming took 8 bases from V and 1 from J; bases not matched to a gene: 17. CDR3 DNA sequence: TGCGCCAGCGGACGACTTCCGGGACAGCAAACTTCCTACGAGCAGTACTTC. This gives the protein CASGRLPGQQTSYEQYF.

This clone was detected only a few times. The chain is built from TRBV7-6 and TRBJ2-4, with no clear D. Trimming shortened V by 5 bases and J by 9 bases, and 11 bases separated the two germline ends. CDR3 length: 12 amino acids. The V gene's germline CDR1 is SGHVS and CDR2 FNYEAQ. DNA of the CDR3: TGTGCCAGCAGCCCCCTAGACTCCATTCAGTACTTC. It encodes CASSPLDSIQYF.

The chain is built from TRBV6-1 and TRBJ1-2, with 11 bases matching TRBD1. With V trimmed by 5 bases and J by 2 bases, 4 bases remained unmatched. The CDR3 spans 15 residues. Germline V gene data show CDR1 as MNHNS and CDR2 as SASEGT. CDR3 in amino acids: CASSTRTGGNYGYTF. CDR3 coding DNA: TGTGCCAGCAGTACTAGGACAGGGGGCAACTATGGCTACACCTTC.

CDR3 region: CSGVPREAFF. CDR3 sequence (DNA): TGCAGTGGAGTCCCCCGGGAAGCTTTCTTT. This rearrangement joins TRBV20-1 to TRBJ1-1; D is unresolved. Germline V CDR1 and CDR2: DFQATT, SNEGSKA (reference sequence). The ends were cut back, 7 bases at V and 8 bases at J, with 11 bases in the middle. This CDR3 spans 10 amino acids.

The chain uses TRBV9 and TRBJ2-5; D is unclear. V was trimmed by 4 bases and J by 4 bases, leaving 11 bases between them. The germline gives CDR1 SGDLS, CDR2 YYNGEE. CDR3 length: 13 residues. CDR3 loop: CASSYSPGETQYF. DNA of the CDR3: TGTGCCAGCAGCTATAGTCCGGGAGAGACCCAGTACTTC.

This clone was seen a few times. The chain joins TRBV27 to TRBJ1-2; maybe TRBD1 (6 bases). Trimming shortened V by 6 bases and J by 8 bases, and 22 bases separated the two germline ends. Germline CDR1 and CDR2: MNHEY and SMNVEV (reference sequence). The CDR3 covers 15 residues. The CDR3 protein is CASSPGGRGVPGYTF. DNA of the CDR3: TGTGCCAGCAGCCCGGGTGGCAGGGGAGTTCCCGGCTACACCTTC.

The V call is TRBV29-1, the J call TRBJ2-1; the match to TRBD2 covers 12 bases. Germline V gives CDR1 SQVTM, CDR2 ANQGSEA. The CDR3 is made up of 15 amino acids. V lost 7 bases, J lost 3 bases, and 7 bases stayed unmatched. The DNA of the CDR3 is TGCAGCGCCGCGACTAGCGGGAGTCACTACAATGAGCAGTTCTTC. Protein: CSAATSGSHYNEQFF.

This chain links TRBV18 with TRBJ1-1, with D perhaps TRBD1 (5 bases). This CDR3 contains 14 residues. Germline V gene sequence: CDR1 KGHSH, CDR2 LQKENI. Trimming removed 3 bases at V and 1 base at J, with 9 bases between. CDR3 DNA: TGTGCCAGCTCACCGGGGACCCCGAACACTGAAGCTTTCTTT. This codes for CASSPGTPNTEAFF. Combining the CDR3 with reference TRBV18 and TRBJ1-1 gives the whole variable domain NAGVMQNPRHLVRRRGQEARLRCSPMKGHSHVYWYRQLPEEGLKFMVYLQKENIIDESGMPKERFSAEFPKEGPSILRIQQVVRGDSAAYFCASSPGTPNTEAFFGQGTRLTVV.

This clone appeared once. The chain couples TRBV2 to TRBJ1-2; D is perhaps TRBD1 (5 bases). The germline V and J ends were trimmed by 3 bases and 5 bases, with 10 bases remaining between them. CDR1 SNHLY and CDR2 FYNNEI come from the germline V gene. The CDR3 length is 13 residues. The CDR3 coding sequence is TGTGCCAGCAGTGATCAGGGTTCTTATGGCTACACCTTC. Translating it yields CASSDQGSYGYTF.

The chain combines TRBV30 with TRBJ2-1; 8 bases align to TRBD1. V lost 5 bases and J lost 1; bases outside the gene matches: 1. This CDR3 spans 13 amino acids. Looked up from germline, CDR1 is GTSNPN and CDR2 is SVGIG (reference sequence). CDR3 sequence (DNA): TGTGCCTGGGACAGGGGTTCCTACAATGAGCAGTTCTTC. This gives the protein CAWDRGSYNEQFF.

The rearrangement links TRBV5-1 to TRBJ2-1; 7 bases align to TRBD2. The CDR3 is 15 amino acids. Germline V gene sequence: CDR1 SGHRS, CDR2 YFSETQ. V lost 2 bases, J lost 1 base, and 3 bases stayed unmatched. The DNA for the CDR3 is TGCGCCAGCAGCTTAGGGGAGGGTTCCTACAATGAGCAGTTCTTC. Protein product: CASSLGEGSYNEQFF.

V usage is TRBV2 and J usage is TRBJ2-1, with a weak D call TRBD2 (6 bases). The CDR3 has 14 residues. In germline, CDR1 is SNHLY, CDR2 FYNNEI. V was trimmed by 8 bases and J by 9 bases, leaving 20 bases between them. CDR3 amino acids: CASSIAAHRGEQFF. CDR3 sequence (DNA): TGTGCCAGCTCTATAGCGGCACATAGGGGTGAGCAGTTCTTC. The entire variable domain, with the rest obtained from reference TRBV2 and TRBJ2-1, is as follows: EPEVTQTPSHQVTQMGQEVILRCVPISNHLYFYWYRQILGQKVEFLVSFYNNEISEKSEIFDDQFSVERPDGSNFTLKIRSTKLEDSAMYFCASSIAAHRGEQFFGPGTRLTVL.

This rearrangement joins TRBV30 to TRBJ2-1; the match to TRBD1 covers 9 bases. CDR3 length equals 15 residues. The ends lost 2 bases at V and 6 bases at J; junction bases unmatched: 8. From germline, CDR1 is GTSNPN and CDR2 SVGIG (reference sequence). CDR3 DNA sequence: TGTGCCTGGAGTCTTTCCCCGGGACAGGGCAATGAGCAGTTCTTC. Amino acid sequence: CAWSLSPGQGNEQFF.

This rearrangement joins TRBV5-1 to TRBJ2-5; D unclear. Per the germline V gene, CDR1 is SGHRS and CDR2 is YFSETQ. With 1 base removed from V and 4 bases from J, the gap between germline ends came to 8 bases. The CDR3 is made up of 13 amino acids. The CDR3 region has the DNA TGCGCCAGCAGCTTGATGGGCACAGAGACCCAGTACTTC. Amino acid sequence: CASSLMGTETQYF.

The chain recombines TRBV4-1 with TRBJ2-5; no firm D call. Deletions cut 0 bases from V and 5 bases from J, with 13 bases between. The length of the CDR3 is 15 residues. Germline CDR1 is MGHRA and CDR2 is YSYEKL. The CDR3, as DNA: TGCGCCAGCAGCCAAGATCCGCAGGAGAGTGAGACCCAGTACTTC. Its protein is CASSQDPQESETQYF.

The chain joins TRBV6-1 to TRBJ2-7; 7 bases map to TRBD1. The CDR3 loop spans 15 amino acids. The V gene's germline CDR1 is MNHNS and CDR2 SASEGT. V lost 2 bases to trimming and J lost 6 bases; unmatched junction nucleotides: 10. This CDR3 reads CASSERGWKGAEQYF. The DNA of the CDR3 is TGTGCCAGCAGTGAAAGAGGGTGGAAGGGGGCCGAGCAGTACTTC.

The sample holds a few counts of this clone. This chain connects TRBV19 to TRBJ1-5; TRBD1 is a possible D gene (5 bases). CDR1 is LNHDA, CDR2 SQIVND, per germline (reference sequence). This CDR3 is built from 13 residues. V gave up 8 bases and J gave up 7 bases, with 15 bases separating them. The chain's CDR3 is CASGRGFWQPQHF. The CDR3 DNA reads as TGTGCCAGTGGTAGGGGATTTTGGCAGCCCCAGCATTTT.

V is TRBV6-1 and J is TRBJ2-7, with D perhaps TRBD1 or TRBD2 (5 bases each). CDR1 and CDR2 from the germline V gene are MNHNS and SASEGT. CDR3 length: 13 residues. V was pared by 8 bases and J by 3 bases, with 14 bases between. CDR3 sequence: CASLWQGRYEQYF. DNA of the CDR3: TGTGCCAGCCTGTGGCAGGGACGCTACGAGCAGTACTTC.

This clone was counted only a few times. The chain carries TRBV7-2 and TRBJ1-2; TRBD1 agrees at 8 bases. The junction had 9 bases not matched to a gene; V was cut back by 4 bases and J by 8 bases. The length of the CDR3 is 14 residues. Germline CDR1 is SGHTA and CDR2 is FQGNSA. CDR3 in amino acids: CASSSRQGMRGYTF. Written as DNA, the CDR3 is TGTGCCAGCAGCTCACGACAGGGGATGAGGGGCTACACCTTC.

V usage is TRBV4-1 and J usage is TRBJ1-5; 7 bases align to TRBD1. Germline V gene sequence: CDR1 MGHRA, CDR2 YSYEKL. J lost 7 bases, V lost 5 bases, and 14 bases had no gene match. The CDR3 covers 16 residues. The CDR3 coding sequence is TGCGCCAGCAGCAGTGTTAAGGGGGCTAAGGGGCAGCCCCAGCATTTT. It is translated as CASSSVKGAKGQPQHF.